These 30 T cell receptor beta chains came from one sample sequenced in a study of cytomegalovirus exposure and HLA in healthy donors. With 60 Vbeta and 13 Jbeta primers, the PCR was carried out. Generated by immunoSEQ multiplex PCR, the TCRdb table keeps only in-frame clones and is missing some. This sample carries approximately 170,000 clones, around four fifths of them seen once, and the ten largest clones take 0.95% to 1.5%. The specimen sequenced was PBMCs. Source of these receptors: a boy aged 2 to 10 in good health and CMV-seronegative.

The chain combines TRBV12-5 with TRBJ2-3; 10 bases align to TRBD2. The germline V gene encodes CDR1 LGHNT and CDR2 FRNRAP. The CDR3 spans 19 residues. Trimming at V came to 0 bases and at J to 2 bases, leaving 11 bases not matched to a gene. This CDR3 is CASGLVPMLAGGSTDTQYF. The CDR3 coding sequence is TGTGCTAGTGGTTTGGTACCTATGTTAGCGGGGGGTTCCACAGATACGCAGTATTTT.

The chain joins TRBV12-5 to TRBJ1-1; TRBD1 matches 9 bases. Germline CDR1 is LGHNT and CDR2 is FRNRAP. The CDR3 is 16 residues long. Trimming removed 1 base from V and 7 bases from J; junction bases left unmatched: 10. The CDR3 loop is CASGLGHLTGGVEAFF. In nucleotides, the CDR3 is TGTGCTAGTGGTTTGGGGCACCTAACAGGGGGCGTTGAAGCTTTCTTT. Filled out from reference TRBV12-5 and TRBJ1-1, the complete variable domain reads DARVTQTPRHKVTEMGQEVTMRCQPILGHNTVFWYRQTMMQGLELLAYFRNRAPLDDSGMPKDRFSAEMPDATLATLKIQPSEPRDSAVYFCASGLGHLTGGVEAFFGQGTRLTVV.

The rearrangement links TRBV18 to TRBJ2-2, with 9 bases that match TRBD2. V shed 5 bases, J shed 3 bases, and the junction held 10 bases outside the gene matches. The germline V gene encodes CDR1 KGHSH and CDR2 LQKENI. CDR3 length equals 17 residues. The DNA of the CDR3 is TGTGCCAGCTCAAGGGACCGACTAGCGGAACACACCGGGGAGCTGTTTTTT. Amino acid sequence: CASSRDRLAEHTGELFF.

This clone was recorded a few times. The chain combines TRBV6-5 with TRBJ2-7, with 9 bases identical to TRBD1. CDR3 length: 14 residues. Per germline, CDR1 MNHEY and CDR2 SVGAGI. V lost 10 bases to trimming and J lost 3 bases; unmatched junction nucleotides: 10. CDR3: CATALRGQGYEQYF. Written as DNA, the CDR3 is TGTGCCACAGCGCTTCGGGGACAGGGCTACGAGCAGTACTTC.

The table lists this clone with a count of one. The rearrangement links TRBV7-2 to TRBJ2-5, with D possibly being TRBD1 (7 bases). Looked up from germline, CDR1 is SGHTA and CDR2 is FQGNSA. V lost 6 bases and J 5 bases, leaving 13 bases between the germline ends. The CDR3 runs to 13 residues. For the CDR3, the DNA is TGTGCCAGCAGAGGGGGCGCGGGGGAGACCCAGTACTTC. Protein product: CASRGGAGETQYF.

V is TRBV14 and J is TRBJ1-2; D gene uncertain. From germline, CDR1 is SGHDN and CDR2 FVKESK. The CDR3 is 15 amino acids. Between the trimmed V and J ends, which lost 8 bases and 0 bases, there was a span of 16 bases. The CDR3 loop reads CASDLPTTANYGYTF. The CDR3 DNA reads as TGTGCCAGCGACCTCCCAACCACAGCTAACTATGGCTACACCTTC.

This clone has a handful of counts. The chain couples TRBV6-1 to TRBJ2-1; a weak D match, TRBD1 (5 bases). Germline V gene sequence: CDR1 MNHNS, CDR2 SASEGT. The CDR3 extends over 15 amino acids. V shed 6 bases and J shed 4 bases, with 16 bases lying between them. The CDR3 coding sequence is TGTGCCAGCAGATCCATCCATGGGGCTTACAATGAGCAGTTCTTC. Protein product: CASRSIHGAYNEQFF.

V is TRBV6-6 and J is TRBJ1-4, with TRBD1 identical over 7 bases. The CDR3 extends over 16 amino acids. Germline trimming cut 8 bases from V and 1 base from J; bases unmatched to any gene: 10. Germline V gene data show CDR1 as MNHNY and CDR2 as SVGAGI (reference sequence). This CDR3 reads CASGGRQGGTNEKLFF. The CDR3 DNA reads TGTGCCAGCGGTGGTCGGCAGGGGGGAACTAATGAAAAACTGTTTTTT.

This chain joins TRBV4-3 and TRBJ2-1; tentatively, D is TRBD2 (6 bases). This CDR3 has 16 amino acids. The V end was cut by 0 bases, the J end by 0 bases, with 9 bases between. Germline V gene data show CDR1 as LGHNA and CDR2 as YSLEER. The CDR3 loop reads CASSQDGGSSYNEQFF. In DNA form, the CDR3 reads TGCGCCAGCAGCCAAGATGGGGGGAGCTCCTACAATGAGCAGTTCTTC.

The V call is TRBV20-1, the J call TRBJ2-3, with unresolved D. The CDR3 is 11 residues long. V was shortened by 6 bases and J by 4 bases, with 8 bases between the two germline ends. From germline, CDR1 is DFQATT and CDR2 SNEGSKA (reference sequence). The CDR3 DNA reads as TGCAGTGCCGAAGGAGCAGATACGCAGTATTTT. Protein: CSAEGADTQYF.

This clone has a single count. The chain is built from TRBV11-2 and TRBJ2-3; D is perhaps TRBD1 (6 bases). This CDR3 is built from 13 residues. The germline gives CDR1 SGHAT, CDR2 FQNNGV. The V end lost 3 bases, the J end lost 6 bases, and 10 bases lay between the germline ends. This CDR3 is CASSFTGMDTQYF. The CDR3 nucleotides read TGTGCCAGCAGCTTCACAGGGATGGATACGCAGTATTTT.

The rearrangement joins TRBV28 to TRBJ1-5; a weak D match, TRBD1 (6 bases). V was trimmed by 2 bases and J by 5 bases, leaving 16 bases between them. This CDR3 is built from 16 residues. Germline loops: CDR1 MDHEN, CDR2 SYDVKM. CDR3 sequence: CASSLTLGSGDQPQHF. CDR3 bases: TGTGCCAGCAGTTTAACCCTTGGGTCAGGGGATCAGCCCCAGCATTTT.

The chain recombines TRBV7-9 with TRBJ1-1; TRBD1 matches at 7 bases. The ends lost 5 bases at V and 0 bases at J; junction bases unmatched: 9. CDR1 and CDR2 from the germline V gene are SEHNR and FQNEAQ (reference sequence). The CDR3 is 16 residues long. CDR3 nucleotides: TGTGCCAGCAGCCCAAAGACAGGGTGGGTGAACACTGAAGCTTTCTTT. Translation: CASSPKTGWVNTEAFF.

This rearrangement joins TRBV7-9 to TRBJ2-7, with D possibly matching TRBD2 (7 bases). This CDR3 comprises 17 residues. V lost 1 base to trimming and J lost 6 bases, with 22 bases between them. CDR1 and CDR2 (germline): SEHNR, FQNEAQ (reference sequence). The CDR3 is CASSLETGRAARSEQYF. CDR3 DNA: TGTGCCAGCAGCTTAGAAACAGGGAGGGCCGCTCGGAGCGAGCAGTACTTC.

The chain links TRBV30 to TRBJ1-6; tentative D call: TRBD1 (5 bases). This CDR3 spans 15 amino acids. Germline V gene lookup returns CDR1 GTSNPN and CDR2 SVGIG (reference sequence). V was trimmed by 4 bases and J by 5 bases, leaving 15 bases between them. The CDR3: CAWKSLGLDNSPLHF. CDR3 nucleotide sequence: TGTGCCTGGAAATCTCTGGGACTCGATAATTCACCCCTCCACTTT.

The chain employs TRBV4-1 and TRBJ1-1; D gene uncertain. The CDR3 is 14 residues long. The V end was cut by 1 base, the J end by 0 bases, with 6 bases between. Germline lookup yields CDR1 MGHRA and CDR2 YSYEKL. The CDR3 sequence: CASSQGPVNTEAFF. The CDR3, as DNA: TGCGCCAGCAGCCAAGGTCCGGTGAACACTGAAGCTTTCTTT.

V is TRBV19 and J is TRBJ1-6; 9 bases match TRBD1. Germline V lookup: CDR1 LNHDA, CDR2 SQIVND (reference sequence). The CDR3 is made up of 14 amino acids. V shed 6 bases and J 11 bases; nucleotides not matched to a gene: 8. The CDR3 sequence is CASRWDREAAPLHF. Here the CDR3 DNA reads TGTGCCAGTAGGTGGGACAGGGAGGCGGCACCCCTCCACTTT.

The rearrangement uses TRBV5-6 and TRBJ1-6, with D tentatively TRBD1 (6 bases). Germline V gives CDR1 SGHDT, CDR2 YYEEEE. This CDR3 contains 15 residues. V was clipped by 0 bases and J by 8 bases, with 12 bases between them. Here the CDR3 reads CASSLGSGVHSPLHF. CDR3 DNA: TGTGCCAGCAGCTTGGGCTCAGGGGTCCATTCACCCCTCCACTTT. Complete variable domain (other parts from reference TRBV5-6 and TRBJ1-6): DAGVTQSPTHLIKTRGQQVTLRCSPKSGHDTVSWYQQALGQGPQFIFQYYEEEERQRGNFPDRFSGHQFPNYSSELNVNALLLGDSALYLCASSLGSGVHSPLHFGNGTRLTVT.

This clone was detected once. The J gene is TRBJ1-1, the V gene TRBV7-9; 10 bases line up with TRBD1. J gave up 12 bases and V 3 bases, and 4 bases lay outside the gene matches. CDR3 size: 12 residues. Germline V lookup: CDR1 SEHNR, CDR2 FQNEAQ (reference sequence). The CDR3 DNA reads TGTGCCAGCAGCTTTGACAGGGGGCGAACTTTCTTT. This encodes CASSFDRGRTFF. Full variable domain (outside the CDR3, taken from reference TRBV7-9 and TRBJ1-1): DTGVSQNPRHKITKRGQNVTFRCDPISEHNRLYWYRQTLGQGPEFLTYFQNEAQLEKSRLLSDRFSAERPKGSFSTLEIQRTEQGDSAMYLCASSFDRGRTFFGQGTRLTVV.

V and J are TRBV10-1 and TRBJ1-6, with TRBD1 as a possible D gene (5 bases). Per the germline V gene, CDR1 is WNHNN and CDR2 is SYGVQD (reference sequence). With 3 bases removed from V and 10 bases from J, the gap between germline ends came to 13 bases. This CDR3 has 14 amino acids. In DNA, the CDR3 is TGCGCCAGCAGTGAAGGGCCGTCAGGGTCACCCCTCCACTTT. Protein product: CASSEGPSGSPLHF.

This chain links TRBV11-2 with TRBJ1-6; a possible D gene is TRBD1 (6 bases). Trimming shortened V by 8 bases and J by 7 bases, and 18 bases separated the two germline ends. CDR1 is SGHAT and CDR2 is FQNNGV in the germline V gene. The CDR3 has 15 amino acids. CDR3 protein: CASAAIGGRNSPLHF. The CDR3 DNA is TGTGCCAGCGCCGCCATCGGGGGGCGGAATTCACCCCTCCACTTT.

This clone was found once. The gene calls are TRBV18 and TRBJ2-3; TRBD2 matches 7 bases. CDR3 length: 16 amino acids. CDR1 and CDR2 (germline): KGHSH, LQKENI. J was trimmed by 0 bases and V by 3 bases; bases with no gene match: 6. CDR3 residues: CASSPFPAGSTDTQYF. In DNA, the CDR3 is TGTGCCAGCTCACCCTTCCCAGCGGGGAGCACAGATACGCAGTATTTT.

The chain couples TRBV11-3 to TRBJ2-1; 7 nucleotides agree with TRBD1. There are 14 residues in the CDR3. Trimming cost V 0 bases and J 7 bases; bases outside gene matches: 3. Germline loops: CDR1 SGHNT, CDR2 YENEEA. As DNA, the CDR3 is TGTGCCAGCAGCTTAGACTCGACAGGGAATGAGCAGTTCTTC. Protein sequence: CASSLDSTGNEQFF.

J is TRBJ2-3 and V is TRBV2, with TRBD2 matching over 10 bases. Looked up from germline, CDR1 is SNHLY and CDR2 is FYNNEI. V was pared by 6 bases and J by 2 bases, with 8 bases of the junction left unmatched. The CDR3 spans 16 residues. The CDR3 sequence is CASSDPSGSITDTQYF. The CDR3 bases are TGTGCCAGCAGCGACCCTAGCGGGAGTATCACAGATACGCAGTATTTT.

This chain uses TRBV7-9 with TRBJ2-1; TRBD2 agrees at 13 bases. In germline, CDR1 is SEHNR, CDR2 FQNEAQ (reference sequence). V gave up 5 bases and J gave up 7 bases; unmatched junction bases: 8. The CDR3 is made up of 16 amino acids. CDR3 sequence: CASSTRTSGSLNEQFF. CDR3 coding DNA: TGTGCCAGCAGCACCCGGACTAGCGGGAGTTTAAATGAGCAGTTCTTC.

On this clone itself: The conserved phenylalanine or tryptophan is not found at the CDR3 terminus, so this likely reflects a read error. The chain has TRBV30 and TRBJ1-2; D might be TRBD1 (5 bases). Germline CDR1 reads GTSNPN; CDR2 reads SVGIG (reference sequence). V lost 5 bases to trimming and J lost 3 bases, with 10 bases between them. The CDR3 consists of 12 residues. CDR3 nucleotide sequence: TGTGCCTGGTCCGGGGCGGACTATGGCTACACCCTC. Residues: CAWSGADYGYTL.

The V call is TRBV30, the J call TRBJ2-1; 8 bases line up with TRBD2. Looked up from germline, CDR1 is GTSNPN and CDR2 is SVGIG (reference sequence). This CDR3 is 14 amino acids long. Trimming took 4 bases from V and 8 from J; bases not matched to a gene: 10. CDR3 DNA sequence: TGTGCCTGGAATCGTAAGCGGGAGAAGGATGAGCAGTTCTTC. Amino acid sequence: CAWNRKREKDEQFF.

The chain couples TRBV2 to TRBJ2-3; the match to TRBD2 covers 8 bases. The CDR3 spans 13 residues. Germline V gene data show CDR1 as SNHLY and CDR2 as FYNNEI. The ends lost 6 bases at V and 4 bases at J; junction bases unmatched: 3. The CDR3 spells CASSGGAADTQYF. The CDR3 DNA reads TGTGCCAGCAGCGGGGGGGCGGCAGATACGCAGTATTTT.

This clone was seen once. The chain is built from TRBV6-5 and TRBJ2-5; D is uncertain. The CDR3 is made up of 12 amino acids. Germline V gene lookup returns CDR1 MNHEY and CDR2 SVGAGI. Trimming took off 2 bases at V and 4 bases at J, with 5 bases between the two ends. CDR3 DNA sequence: TGTGCCAGCAGTTACCGAGGAGAGACCCAGTACTTC. This gives the protein CASSYRGETQYF.

This clone has only a few counts. The chain uses TRBV5-1 and TRBJ2-7, with D possibly being TRBD1 (5 bases). The CDR3 has 15 residues. The V gene lost 0 bases and the J gene lost 7 bases, with 17 bases spanning the gap. The germline V gene has CDR1 SGHRS and CDR2 YFSETQ. Here the CDR3 reads CASSLEGYSYEEQYF. The CDR3 bases are TGCGCCAGCAGCTTGGAGGGGTACTCCTACGAAGAGCAGTACTTC.